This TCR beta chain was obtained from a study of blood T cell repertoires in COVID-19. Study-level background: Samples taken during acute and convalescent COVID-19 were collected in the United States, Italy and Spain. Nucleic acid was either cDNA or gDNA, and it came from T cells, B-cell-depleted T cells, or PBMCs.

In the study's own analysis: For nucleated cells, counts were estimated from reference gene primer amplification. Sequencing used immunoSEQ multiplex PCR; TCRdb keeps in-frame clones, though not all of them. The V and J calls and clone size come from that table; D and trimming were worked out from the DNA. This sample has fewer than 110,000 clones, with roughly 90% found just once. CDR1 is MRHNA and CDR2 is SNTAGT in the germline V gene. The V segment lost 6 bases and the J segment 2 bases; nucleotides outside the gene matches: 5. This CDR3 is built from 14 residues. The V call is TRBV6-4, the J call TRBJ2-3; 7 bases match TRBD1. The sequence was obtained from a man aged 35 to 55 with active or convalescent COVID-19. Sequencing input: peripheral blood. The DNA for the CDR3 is TGTGCCAGCAGCCTCAGGGGGACCACAGATACGCAGTATTTT. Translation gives CASSLRGTTDTQYF.